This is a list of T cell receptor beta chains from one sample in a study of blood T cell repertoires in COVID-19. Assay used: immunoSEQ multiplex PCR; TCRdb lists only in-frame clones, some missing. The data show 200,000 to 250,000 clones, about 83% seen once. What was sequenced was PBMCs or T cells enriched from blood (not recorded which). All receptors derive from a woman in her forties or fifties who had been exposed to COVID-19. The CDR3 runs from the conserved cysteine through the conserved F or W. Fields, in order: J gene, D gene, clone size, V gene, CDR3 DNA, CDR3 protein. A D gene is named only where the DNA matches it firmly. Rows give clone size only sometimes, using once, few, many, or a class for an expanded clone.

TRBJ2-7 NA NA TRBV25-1 TGTGCCAGCAGTGCCTCAGGGAAGGGCTCCTACGAGCAGTACTTC CASSASGKGSYEQYF
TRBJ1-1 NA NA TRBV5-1 TGCGCCAGCAGCTTGAGAGGGTGGGATACTGAAGCTTTCTTT CASSLRGWDTEAFF
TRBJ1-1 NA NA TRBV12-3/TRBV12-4 TGTGCCAGCAGAGGGGACTACACTGAAGCTTTCTTT CASRGDYTEAFF
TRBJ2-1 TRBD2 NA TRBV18 TGTGCCAGCTCTGGGACTAGCGGGGGCAATGAGCAGTTCTTC CASSGTSGGNEQFF
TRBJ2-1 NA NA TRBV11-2 TGTGCCAGCAGCTTAGTACAGGGCGTTCTCGAGGAGCAGTTCTTC CASSLVQGVLEEQFF
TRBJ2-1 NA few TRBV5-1 TGCGCCAGCAGCTTGGGACTCCGGGGGTACAATGAGCAGTTCTTC CASSLGLRGYNEQFF
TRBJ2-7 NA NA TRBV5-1 TGCGCCAGCAGCTTGGCCGGGTTTGTCGGGGGAGCCTACGAGCAGTACTTC CASSLAGFVGGAYEQYF
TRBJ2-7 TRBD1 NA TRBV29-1 TGCAGCGTGGATGGACAGGGGAACGAGCAGTACTTC CSVDGQGNEQYF
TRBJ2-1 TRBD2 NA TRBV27 TGTGCCAGCAGTCCCCAAAGCGGGGCCTCCTACAATGAGCAGTTCTTC CASSPQSGASYNEQFF
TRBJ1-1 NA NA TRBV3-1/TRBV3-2 TGTGCCAGCAGCCAAGACGGGGGGGGAAGAACTTTCTTT CASSQDGGGRTFF
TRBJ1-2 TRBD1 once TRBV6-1 TGTGCCAGCAGGTCGGGACAGGGGGTCTCCTATGGCTACACCTTC CASRSGQGVSYGYTF
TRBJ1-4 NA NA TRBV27 TGTGCCAGCAGTTCCCTAGGGGCGGGAACGGGTTATGAAAAACTGTTTTTT CASSSLGAGTGYEKLFF
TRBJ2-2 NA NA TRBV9 TGTGCCAGCACCCGAGGGTTGGGGGGTGGCACCGGGGAGCTGTTTTTT CASTRGLGGGTGELFF
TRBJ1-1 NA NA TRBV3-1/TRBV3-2 TGTGCCAGCGCCGGTCAGGGAAACACTGAAGCTTTCTTT CASAGQGNTEAFF
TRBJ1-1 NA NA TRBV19 TGTGCCAGTAGTATAGCGCACAGTGAGAGAGCTTTCTTT CASSIAHSERAFF
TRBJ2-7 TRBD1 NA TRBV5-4 TGTGCCAGCAGCTTCCTTCATCCGGACAGGGGTAGACCCTACGAGCAGTACTTC CASSFLHPDRGRPYEQYF
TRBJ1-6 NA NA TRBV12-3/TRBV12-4 TGTGCCAGCAGTACCGGGACAAAACCCCACTTT CASSTGTKPHF
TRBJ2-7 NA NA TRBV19 TGTGCCAGTAGTCGTATCGGGGTCTCCTACGAGCAGTACTTC CASSRIGVSYEQYF
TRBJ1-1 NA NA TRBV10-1 TGCGCCAGCAGATATGAACTGGACAGTGAAGCTTTCTTT CASRYELDSEAFF
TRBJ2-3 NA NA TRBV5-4 TGTGCCAGCAGCTTGGGGGGCCGAGTCGCAGTGACAGATACGCAGTATTTT CASSLGGRVAVTDTQYF
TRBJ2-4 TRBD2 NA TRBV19 TGTGCCAGTAGTATTAGGGTTAGCGGGGGGGTACTAGCCAAAAACATTCAGTACTTC CASSIRVSGGVLAKNIQYF
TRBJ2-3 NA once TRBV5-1 TGCGCCAGCAGCTTGGAGGGGGTGGGAAGGTCAGATACGCAGTATTTT CASSLEGVGRSDTQYF
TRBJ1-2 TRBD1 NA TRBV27 TGTGCCAGCAGTTACCAGGGGGCTAACTATGGCTACACCTTC CASSYQGANYGYTF
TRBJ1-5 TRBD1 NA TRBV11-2 TGTGCCAGCAGCCAAGACAGGGGGACGGGTCAGCCCCAGCATTTT CASSQDRGTGQPQHF
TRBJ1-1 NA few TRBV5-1 TGCGCCAGCAGCCCTCTCGACGGGAGTAGGGCTGAAGCTTTCTTT CASSPLDGSRAEAFF
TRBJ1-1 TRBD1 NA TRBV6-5 TGTGCCAGCTTCCGGCCCGGGACAGGGAAAGCTTTCTTT CASFRPGTGKAFF
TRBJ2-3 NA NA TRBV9 TGTGCCAGCAGCGTCGGGACTAGCACAGATACGCAGTATTTT CASSVGTSTDTQYF
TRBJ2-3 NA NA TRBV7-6 TGTGCCAGCAGCTTAGGTGGCCACACAGATACGCAGTATTTT CASSLGGHTDTQYF
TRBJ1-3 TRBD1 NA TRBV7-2 TGTGCCAGCAGCCTTCCTTTAGGGACAGGGGGCTCTGGAAACACCATATATTTT CASSLPLGTGGSGNTIYF
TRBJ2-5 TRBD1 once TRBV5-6 TGTGCCAGCAGCTTGTCGGGACAGGGGATTCAAGAGACCCAGTACTTC CASSLSGQGIQETQYF
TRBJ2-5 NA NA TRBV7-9 TGTGCCAGCAGCGCCTCCGTACTCCACAGGGAGACCCAGTACTTC CASSASVLHRETQYF
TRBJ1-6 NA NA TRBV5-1 TGCGCCAGCAGCGAGGGGGAGGGGATTTCACCCCTCCACTTT CASSEGEGISPLHF
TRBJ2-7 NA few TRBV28 TGTGCCAGCCGCGACTCCCAGCCTAGAACCTACGAGCAGTACTTC CASRDSQPRTYEQYF
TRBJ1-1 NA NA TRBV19 TGTGCCAGTAGTTCCAACGGGATGAACACTGAAGCTTTCTTT CASSSNGMNTEAFF
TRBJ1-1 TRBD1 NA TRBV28 TGTGCCAGCAGTCGGACAGGGGCTGAAGCTTTCTTT CASSRTGAEAFF